This T cell receptor beta chain was observed in a study of blood T cell repertoires in COVID-19. Only in-frame clones appear in the TCRdb table, and some are missing; sequencing was by immunoSEQ multiplex PCR. The profile shows 170,000 or so clones, roughly 80% of them singletons. With 1 base removed from V and 5 bases from J, the gap between germline ends came to 8 bases. Germline V gene sequence: CDR1 SGHNT, CDR2 YENEEA. The CDR3 extends over 13 amino acids. Seattle patients were enrolled during active infection and followed longitudinally. Sequencing was carried out using peripheral blood. This clonotype was sampled from a woman in her sixties or seventies with COVID-19, enrolled during active disease. V usage is TRBV11-3 and J usage is TRBJ2-5, with a tentative D call TRBD1 (5 bases). The CDR3 nucleotides are TGTGCCAGCAGCTTAGGGGCAGGGGAGACCCAGTACTTC. This codes for CASSLGAGETQYF. The full variable domain, completed using reference TRBV11-3 and TRBJ2-5, is EAGVVQSPRYKIIEKKQPVAFWCNPISGHNTLYWYLQNLGQGPELLIRYENEEAVDDSQLPKDRFSAERLKGVDSTLKIQPAELGDSAVYLCASSLGAGETQYFGPGTRLLVL.